This is a list of T cell receptor beta chains from one sample in a study of shared clonotypes between healthy human individuals. Generated by immunoSEQ multiplex PCR, the TCRdb table keeps only in-frame clones and is missing some. The repertoire holds around 980,000 clones, with about 84% as singletons. The specimen sequenced was memory CD4+ T cells from PBMCs. Receptor source: a man aged 18 to 29 in good health. Some clones in this sample may be carry-over from other donors' samples. Both conserved end residues are part of each CDR3. Each record gives: CDR3 protein, CDR3 DNA, J gene, clone size, D gene, V gene. D genes are given only for firm matches. Where a row states a size, it is once, few, many or the class of an expanded clone; other rows omit it.

CDR3 protein: CASSLWSETQYF
CDR3 DNA: TGTGCCAGCAGTTTATGGTCGGAGACCCAGTACTTC
J gene: TRBJ2-5
clone size: -
D gene: -
V gene: TRBV28

CDR3 protein: CATSIRLAVFNEQFF
CDR3 DNA: TGTGCCACCAGCATCCGACTAGCGGTGTTCAATGAGCAGTTCTTC
J gene: TRBJ2-1
clone size: -
D gene: TRBD2
V gene: TRBV15

CDR3 protein: CASRFELGTEAFF
CDR3 DNA: TGTGCCAGCCGTTTCGAACTTGGCACTGAAGCTTTCTTT
J gene: TRBJ1-1
clone size: few
D gene: -
V gene: TRBV2

CDR3 protein: CASSYTFAGGRYEQYF
CDR3 DNA: TGTGCCAGCAGTTACACGTTCGCAGGGGGCAGGTACGAGCAGTACTTC
J gene: TRBJ2-7
clone size: -
D gene: TRBD1
V gene: TRBV6-5

CDR3 protein: CASSLRQLSGNTIYF
CDR3 DNA: TGTGCCAGCAGCTTGAGGCAGCTCTCTGGAAACACCATATATTTT
J gene: TRBJ1-3
clone size: -
D gene: -
V gene: TRBV5-6

CDR3 protein: CASRRAVGSYEQYF
CDR3 DNA: TGTGCCAGCCGAAGGGCGGTGGGGTCCTACGAGCAGTACTTC
J gene: TRBJ2-7
clone size: -
D gene: -
V gene: TRBV5-6

CDR3 protein: CASSLPTSSYNEQFF
CDR3 DNA: TGTGCCAGCAGCTTACCGACCAGCTCCTACAATGAGCAGTTCTTC
J gene: TRBJ2-1
clone size: -
D gene: -
V gene: TRBV7-6

CDR3 protein: CASSFGRNQPQHF
CDR3 DNA: TGTGCCAGCAGCTTTGGACGCAATCAGCCCCAGCATTTT
J gene: TRBJ1-5
clone size: many
D gene: -
V gene: TRBV11-2

CDR3 protein: CASSPEGGNQPQHF
CDR3 DNA: TGCGCCAGCAGCCCCGAAGGGGGCAACCAGCCCCAGCATTTT
J gene: TRBJ1-5
clone size: -
D gene: TRBD1
V gene: TRBV4-1

CDR3 protein: CASSLVRPYEQYF
CDR3 DNA: TGTGCCAGCAGCTTAGTCCGGCCTTACGAGCAGTACTTC
J gene: TRBJ2-7
clone size: few
D gene: -
V gene: TRBV11-2

CDR3 protein: CASSSGTGGQYF
CDR3 DNA: TGTGCCAGCAGCAGTGGGACAGGGGGGCAGTACTTC
J gene: TRBJ2-7
clone size: -
D gene: TRBD1
V gene: TRBV7-9

CDR3 protein: CASSLLVNEQFF
CDR3 DNA: TGTGCCAGCAGCCTCCTAGTAAATGAGCAGTTCTTC
J gene: TRBJ2-1
clone size: -
D gene: -
V gene: TRBV7-9

CDR3 protein: CASSEWGNLNQPQHF
CDR3 DNA: TGTGCCAGCAGTGAATGGGGAAACCTCAATCAGCCCCAGCATTTT
J gene: TRBJ1-5
clone size: -
D gene: -
V gene: TRBV6-1

CDR3 protein: CASSAGREETQYF
CDR3 DNA: TGCGCCAGCAGTGCCGGCAGGGAAGAGACCCAGTACTTC
J gene: TRBJ2-5
clone size: few
D gene: -
V gene: TRBV10-1

CDR3 protein: CASYNRGDGYTF
CDR3 DNA: TGCGCCAGCTATAACCGGGGTGATGGCTACACCTTC
J gene: TRBJ1-2
clone size: -
D gene: -
V gene: TRBV5-1

CDR3 protein: CASSQDTGGDGYTF
CDR3 DNA: TGCGCCAGCAGCCAAGATACAGGGGGCGATGGCTACACCTTC
J gene: TRBJ1-2
clone size: many
D gene: TRBD1
V gene: TRBV4-1

CDR3 protein: CASRLGQAGLYGYTF
CDR3 DNA: TGTGCCAGCAGGCTGGGACAGGCGGGCCTCTATGGCTACACCTTC
J gene: TRBJ1-2
clone size: -
D gene: TRBD1
V gene: TRBV2

CDR3 protein: CASSFSLKGYF
CDR3 DNA: TGTGCCAGCAGTTTTTCCTTAAAAGGGTACTTC
J gene: TRBJ2-5
clone size: -
D gene: -
V gene: TRBV2

CDR3 protein: CASSVTRANGELFF
CDR3 DNA: TGTGCCAGCAGCGTAACCAGGGCGAACGGGGAGCTGTTTTTT
J gene: TRBJ2-2
clone size: -
D gene: -
V gene: TRBV9

CDR3 protein: CASSLTGGYNEQFF
CDR3 DNA: TGTGCCAGCAGTTTAACGGGAGGGTACAATGAGCAGTTCTTC
J gene: TRBJ2-1
clone size: -
D gene: TRBD2
V gene: TRBV28

CDR3 protein: CAWSVSFGSEQYF
CDR3 DNA: TGTGCCTGGAGTGTGTCCTTCGGAAGCGAGCAGTACTTC
J gene: TRBJ2-7
clone size: many
D gene: -
V gene: TRBV30

CDR3 protein: CASTGQLNTEAFF
CDR3 DNA: TGTGCCAGCACCGGGCAATTGAACACTGAAGCTTTCTTT
J gene: TRBJ1-1
clone size: -
D gene: -
V gene: TRBV25-1

CDR3 protein: CASSLRDRVSMGMNTEAFF
CDR3 DNA: TGTGCCAGCAGCTTAAGGGACAGGGTCTCTATGGGTATGAACACTGAAGCTTTCTTT
J gene: TRBJ1-1
clone size: -
D gene: TRBD1
V gene: TRBV7-6

CDR3 protein: CASSSLGQVNQPQHF
CDR3 DNA: TGTGCCAGCAGTTCATTAGGACAGGTCAATCAGCCCCAGCATTTT
J gene: TRBJ1-5
clone size: -
D gene: TRBD1
V gene: TRBV28

CDR3 protein: CASSQDPTSYEQYF
CDR3 DNA: TGCGCCAGCAGCCAAGACCCAACTTCCTACGAGCAGTACTTC
J gene: TRBJ2-7
clone size: -
D gene: -
V gene: TRBV5-1

CDR3 protein: CASSLSDPGEKLFF
CDR3 DNA: TGCGCCAGCAGCCTGTCAGATCCGGGGGAAAAACTGTTTTTT
J gene: TRBJ1-4
clone size: -
D gene: -
V gene: TRBV5-1

CDR3 protein: CASSLTGQGYTF
CDR3 DNA: TGTGCCAGCAGTTTAACAGGGCAGGGCTACACCTTC
J gene: TRBJ1-2
clone size: -
D gene: -
V gene: TRBV28

CDR3 protein: CASRHDSSYEQYF
CDR3 DNA: TGTGCCAGCAGGCATGACAGTTCATACGAGCAGTACTTC
J gene: TRBJ2-7
clone size: -
D gene: -
V gene: TRBV28

CDR3 protein: CASSQVGNHNEQFF
CDR3 DNA: TGCGCCAGCAGCCAAGTAGGGAACCACAATGAGCAGTTCTTC
J gene: TRBJ2-1
clone size: once
D gene: -
V gene: TRBV4-1

CDR3 protein: CASSSNVRTSGTDTQYF
CDR3 DNA: TGTGCCAGCAGCTCAAATGTCCGGACTAGCGGCACAGATACGCAGTATTTT
J gene: TRBJ2-3
clone size: -
D gene: TRBD2
V gene: TRBV13

CDR3 protein: CASSVDRAGGELFF
CDR3 DNA: TGTGCCAGCAGCGTCGACAGGGCGGGCGGGGAGCTGTTTTTT
J gene: TRBJ2-2
clone size: -
D gene: TRBD1
V gene: TRBV9

CDR3 protein: CASSLGQLETQYF
CDR3 DNA: TGCGCCAGCAGCTTGGGGCAGCTGGAGACCCAGTACTTC
J gene: TRBJ2-5
clone size: -
D gene: -
V gene: TRBV5-1

CDR3 protein: CASSRGQMGEKLFF
CDR3 DNA: TGTGCCAGCTCTCGCGGACAGATGGGGGAAAAACTGTTTTTT
J gene: TRBJ1-4
clone size: -
D gene: -
V gene: TRBV18

CDR3 protein: CASSFGQGLGTGELFF
CDR3 DNA: TGTGCCAGCAGTTTCGGACAGGGGTTGGGGACCGGGGAGCTGTTTTTT
J gene: TRBJ2-2
clone size: few
D gene: TRBD1
V gene: TRBV7-6

CDR3 protein: CASSLLSGGPNEQYF
CDR3 DNA: TGTGCCAGCAGTTTACTGTCGGGAGGGCCGAACGAGCAGTACTTC
J gene: TRBJ2-7
clone size: -
D gene: TRBD2
V gene: TRBV27

CDR3 protein: CASSGGAGLSYEQYF
CDR3 DNA: TGTGCCAGCAGCGGGGGTGCGGGACTGTCCTACGAGCAGTACTTC
J gene: TRBJ2-7
clone size: -
D gene: -
V gene: TRBV9

CDR3 protein: CAWSEGRSYGYTF
CDR3 DNA: TGTGCCTGGTCAGAGGGACGAAGCTATGGCTACACCTTC
J gene: TRBJ1-2
clone size: many
D gene: -
V gene: TRBV30

CDR3 protein: CASSQSRQGPYEQYF
CDR3 DNA: TGTGCCAGCAGCCAAAGTCGACAGGGGCCCTACGAGCAGTACTTC
J gene: TRBJ2-7
clone size: -
D gene: TRBD1
V gene: TRBV14

CDR3 protein: CAWSVPGEAFF
CDR3 DNA: TGTGCCTGGAGTGTCCCCGGTGAAGCTTTCTTT
J gene: TRBJ1-1
clone size: few
D gene: -
V gene: TRBV30

CDR3 protein: CSVETIPNYNEQFF
CDR3 DNA: TGCAGCGTTGAAACTATACCGAACTACAATGAGCAGTTCTTC
J gene: TRBJ2-1
clone size: -
D gene: -
V gene: TRBV29-1

CDR3 protein: CASSGDRAINEQYF
CDR3 DNA: TGTGCCAGCAGTGGGGACAGGGCGATAAACGAGCAGTACTTC
J gene: TRBJ2-7
clone size: -
D gene: TRBD1
V gene: TRBV2

CDR3 protein: CASRSRGAYEKLFF
CDR3 DNA: TGTGCCAGCAGGTCGAGAGGGGCCTATGAAAAACTGTTTTTT
J gene: TRBJ1-4
clone size: -
D gene: -
V gene: TRBV27